The rows below give T cell receptor beta chains drawn from one sample of a study of blood T cell repertoires in COVID-19. The protocol was immunoSEQ multiplex PCR, while the TCRdb copy is restricted to in-frame clones and leaves out a portion. This table has 250,000 to 300,000 clones, around 84% appearing once. Sample: PBMCs or T cells enriched from blood (not recorded which). The receptors were gathered from a man in his thirties or forties with acute COVID-19. Each CDR3 is given with its conserved first and last residue.

cdr3_aa: CASRDTLQGSIGNQPQHF
v_call: TRBV2
j_call: TRBJ1-5
cdr3_length: 18

cdr3_aa: CATSEPTSGSGPDTQYF
v_call: TRBV24-1
j_call: TRBJ2-3
cdr3_length: 17

cdr3_aa: CASRDQHGRGSTEAFF
v_call: TRBV4-3
j_call: TRBJ1-1
cdr3_length: 16

cdr3_aa: CTSKNRDFLRTDTQYF
v_call: TRBV1
j_call: TRBJ2-3
cdr3_length: 16

cdr3_aa: CASSGGQGVQAFF
v_call: TRBV19
j_call: TRBJ1-1
cdr3_length: 13

cdr3_aa: CASGSNYEQFF
v_call: TRBV12-5
j_call: TRBJ2-1
cdr3_length: 11

cdr3_aa: CASSYRDRGSNEQFF
v_call: TRBV6-2/TRBV6-3
j_call: TRBJ2-1
cdr3_length: 15

cdr3_aa: CASTPPAGGRWGTGELFF
v_call: TRBV2
j_call: TRBJ2-2
cdr3_length: 18

cdr3_aa: CASSSWTGGNSYNEQFF
v_call: TRBV7-2
j_call: TRBJ2-1
cdr3_length: 17

cdr3_aa: CATSDPGTSGRNEQFF
v_call: TRBV15
j_call: TRBJ2-1
cdr3_length: 16

cdr3_aa: CASTLGGGEKLFF
v_call: TRBV4-1
j_call: TRBJ1-4
cdr3_length: 13

cdr3_aa: CASSPGQGNGGYTF
v_call: TRBV6-6
j_call: TRBJ1-2
cdr3_length: 14

cdr3_aa: CASSQGHDNNSPLHF
v_call: TRBV3-1/TRBV3-2
j_call: TRBJ1-6
cdr3_length: 15

cdr3_aa: CASSLRGSPYGYTF
v_call: TRBV11-3
j_call: TRBJ1-2
cdr3_length: 14

cdr3_aa: CASSFLASSYNEQFF
v_call: TRBV27
j_call: TRBJ2-1
cdr3_length: 15

cdr3_aa: CASSSSASTGLFF
v_call: TRBV27
j_call: TRBJ1-4
cdr3_length: 13

cdr3_aa: CASSQNGAGLGTDTQYF
v_call: TRBV7-2
j_call: TRBJ2-3
cdr3_length: 17

cdr3_aa: CASSMDRGPTEAFF
v_call: TRBV19
j_call: TRBJ1-1
cdr3_length: 14

cdr3_aa: CASARTSGAVDTQYF
v_call: TRBV6-5
j_call: TRBJ2-3
cdr3_length: 15

cdr3_aa: CASSLAPQGSYGYTF
v_call: TRBV5-1
j_call: TRBJ1-2
cdr3_length: 15

cdr3_aa: CASSYLTVSQPQHF
v_call: TRBV6-2/TRBV6-3
j_call: TRBJ1-5
cdr3_length: 14

cdr3_aa: CASSENSYSNQPQHF
v_call: TRBV10-2
j_call: TRBJ1-5
cdr3_length: 15

cdr3_aa: CASSLPGANEKLFF
v_call: TRBV7-2
j_call: TRBJ1-4
cdr3_length: 14

cdr3_aa: CASSPLRGETQYF
v_call: TRBV3-1/TRBV3-2
j_call: TRBJ2-5
cdr3_length: 13

cdr3_aa: CASSMGLAGRADTQYF
v_call: TRBV5-1
j_call: TRBJ2-3
cdr3_length: 16

cdr3_aa: CASSLGVDRAEAFF
v_call: TRBV5-1
j_call: TRBJ1-1
cdr3_length: 14

cdr3_aa: CASSSNVGSFGAFF
v_call: TRBV13
j_call: TRBJ1-1
cdr3_length: 14

cdr3_aa: CATSAEGGGNQPQHF
v_call: TRBV15
j_call: TRBJ1-5
cdr3_length: 15

cdr3_aa: CASSQERLNYDGYTF
v_call: TRBV4-1
j_call: TRBJ1-2
cdr3_length: 15

cdr3_aa: CASSGHSGRGTDTQYF
v_call: TRBV6-1
j_call: TRBJ2-3
cdr3_length: 16

cdr3_aa: CASSPQGQRNTEAFF
v_call: TRBV7-3
j_call: TRBJ1-1
cdr3_length: 15

cdr3_aa: CATSKGGPQETQYF
v_call: TRBV15
j_call: TRBJ2-5
cdr3_length: 14

cdr3_aa: CASSQTTNRDRNTIYF
v_call: TRBV4-2
j_call: TRBJ1-3
cdr3_length: 16

cdr3_aa: CASSLRGSGANVLTF
v_call: TRBV11-2
j_call: TRBJ2-6
cdr3_length: 15

cdr3_aa: CASSRQGLGELFF
v_call: TRBV5-8
j_call: TRBJ2-2
cdr3_length: 13

cdr3_aa: CASSQVRTSNPDTQYF
v_call: TRBV4-1
j_call: TRBJ2-3
cdr3_length: 16

cdr3_aa: CASSFSGSQETQYF
v_call: TRBV2
j_call: TRBJ2-5
cdr3_length: 14

cdr3_aa: CASSTGQNQETQYF
v_call: TRBV5-4
j_call: TRBJ2-5
cdr3_length: 14

cdr3_aa: CASTDSNYGYTF
v_call: TRBV2
j_call: TRBJ1-2
cdr3_length: 12

cdr3_aa: CSVTAGTGGAVTEAFF
v_call: TRBV29-1
j_call: TRBJ1-1
cdr3_length: 16

cdr3_aa: CASSDRGIEYSPLHF
v_call: TRBV6-1
j_call: TRBJ1-6
cdr3_length: 15

cdr3_aa: CATSRGQGINIQYF
v_call: TRBV15
j_call: TRBJ2-4
cdr3_length: 14

cdr3_aa: CASRGDPGTSAFNEQFF
v_call: TRBV5-1
j_call: TRBJ2-1
cdr3_length: 17

cdr3_aa: CASSPLRAGGPEAFF
v_call: TRBV7-8
j_call: TRBJ1-1
cdr3_length: 15

cdr3_aa: CASRGSYSGTPWGRDTQYF
v_call: TRBV27
j_call: TRBJ2-3
cdr3_length: 19

cdr3_aa: CASSTTRNTEAFF
v_call: TRBV19
j_call: TRBJ1-1
cdr3_length: 13

cdr3_aa: CASSLKRTEAFF
v_call: TRBV6-2/TRBV6-3
j_call: TRBJ1-1
cdr3_length: 12

cdr3_aa: CASSLADSQPQHF
v_call: TRBV18
j_call: TRBJ1-5
cdr3_length: 13

cdr3_aa: CASSVDVGLANNEQFF
v_call: TRBV9
j_call: TRBJ2-1
cdr3_length: 16

cdr3_aa: CASSWLTGPYGYTF
v_call: TRBV6-2/TRBV6-3
j_call: TRBJ1-2
cdr3_length: 14

cdr3_aa: CASSQQGASGTIYF
v_call: TRBV16
j_call: TRBJ1-3
cdr3_length: 14

cdr3_aa: CASSLGKGLAAPHEQFF
v_call: TRBV7-3
j_call: TRBJ2-1
cdr3_length: 17

cdr3_aa: CASSQDGSGSGNTIYF
v_call: TRBV4-1
j_call: TRBJ1-3
cdr3_length: 16

cdr3_aa: CASSQGQGRNQPQHF
v_call: TRBV14
j_call: TRBJ1-5
cdr3_length: 15

cdr3_aa: CSVWTGAGYTF
v_call: TRBV29-1
j_call: TRBJ1-2
cdr3_length: 11

cdr3_aa: CASSFGQQNYGYTF
v_call: TRBV5-6
j_call: TRBJ1-2
cdr3_length: 14

cdr3_aa: CASSLALAGGQETQYF
v_call: TRBV11-2
j_call: TRBJ2-5
cdr3_length: 16

cdr3_aa: CASSLAGAGGYTF
v_call: TRBV7-9
j_call: TRBJ1-2
cdr3_length: 13

cdr3_aa: CASSKGQNYGYTF
v_call: TRBV19
j_call: TRBJ1-2
cdr3_length: 13

cdr3_aa: CASSDGTGLVDIRDTQYF
v_call: TRBV3-1/TRBV3-2
j_call: TRBJ2-3
cdr3_length: 18